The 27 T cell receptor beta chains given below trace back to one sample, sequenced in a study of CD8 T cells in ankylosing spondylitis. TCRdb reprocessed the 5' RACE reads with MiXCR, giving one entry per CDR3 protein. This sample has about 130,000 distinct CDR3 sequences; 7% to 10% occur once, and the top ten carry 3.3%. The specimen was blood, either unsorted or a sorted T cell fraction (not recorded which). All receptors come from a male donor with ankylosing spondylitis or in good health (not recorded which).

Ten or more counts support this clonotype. The DNA of the CDR3 is TGCGCCAGCAGCCAAGGACAGCAAGAGACCCAGTACTTC. Amino acids: CASSQGQQETQYF. This chain uses TRBV4-3 with TRBJ2-5; maybe TRBD1 (5 bases). The ends were cut back, 1 base at V and 2 bases at J, with 5 bases in the middle. Germline CDR1 reads LGHNA; CDR2 reads YSLEER. The CDR3 extends over 13 amino acids.

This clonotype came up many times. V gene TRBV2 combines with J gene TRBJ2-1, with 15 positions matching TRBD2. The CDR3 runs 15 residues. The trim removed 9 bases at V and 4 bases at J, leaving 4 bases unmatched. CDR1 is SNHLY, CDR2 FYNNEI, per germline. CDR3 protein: CASTGLAGGYNEQFF. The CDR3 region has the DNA TGTGCCAGTACAGGACTAGCGGGAGGGTACAATGAGCAGTTCTTC.

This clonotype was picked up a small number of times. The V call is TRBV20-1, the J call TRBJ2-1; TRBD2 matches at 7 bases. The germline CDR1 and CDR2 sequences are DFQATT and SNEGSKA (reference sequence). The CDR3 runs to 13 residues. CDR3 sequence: CSGEGSSYNEQFF. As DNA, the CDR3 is TGCTCCGGGGAGGGGAGCTCCTACAATGAGCAGTTCTTC.

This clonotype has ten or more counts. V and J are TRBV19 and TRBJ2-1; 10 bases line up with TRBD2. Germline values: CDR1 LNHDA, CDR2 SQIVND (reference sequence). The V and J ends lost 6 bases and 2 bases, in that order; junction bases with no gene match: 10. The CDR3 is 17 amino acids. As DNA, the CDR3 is TGTGCCAGTAGCCTAGCGGGAGTAGGGTGGGCCTACAATGAGCAGTTCTTC. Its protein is CASSLAGVGWAYNEQFF.

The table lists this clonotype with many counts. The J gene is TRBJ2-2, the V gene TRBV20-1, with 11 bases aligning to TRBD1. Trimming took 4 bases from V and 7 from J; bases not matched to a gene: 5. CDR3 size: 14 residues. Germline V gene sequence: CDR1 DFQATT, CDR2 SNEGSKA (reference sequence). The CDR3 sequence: CSAMDRGLGGELFF. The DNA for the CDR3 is TGCAGTGCTATGGACAGGGGGCTTGGCGGGGAGCTGTTTTTT.

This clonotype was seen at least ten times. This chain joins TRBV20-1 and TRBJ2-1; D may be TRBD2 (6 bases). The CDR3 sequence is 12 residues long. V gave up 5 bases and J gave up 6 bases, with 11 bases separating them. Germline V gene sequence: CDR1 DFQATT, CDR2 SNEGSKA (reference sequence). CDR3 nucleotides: TGCAGTGCTGCCGGGACTTCCAATGAGCAGTTCTTC. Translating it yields CSAAGTSNEQFF.

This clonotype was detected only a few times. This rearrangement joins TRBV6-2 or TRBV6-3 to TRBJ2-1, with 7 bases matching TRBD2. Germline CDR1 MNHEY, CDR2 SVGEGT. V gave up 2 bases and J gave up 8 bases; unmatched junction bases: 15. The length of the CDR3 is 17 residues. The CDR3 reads CASSYGRANHLRYEQFF. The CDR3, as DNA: TGTGCCAGCAGTTACGGGAGGGCCAATCACTTACGGTATGAGCAGTTCTTC.

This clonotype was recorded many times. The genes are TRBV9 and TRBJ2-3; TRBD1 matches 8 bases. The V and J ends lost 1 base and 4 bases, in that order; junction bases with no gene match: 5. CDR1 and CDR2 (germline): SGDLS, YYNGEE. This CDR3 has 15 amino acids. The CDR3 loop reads CASSVSGTGPDTQYF. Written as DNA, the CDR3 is TGTGCCAGCAGCGTATCAGGGACAGGCCCAGATACGCAGTATTTT.

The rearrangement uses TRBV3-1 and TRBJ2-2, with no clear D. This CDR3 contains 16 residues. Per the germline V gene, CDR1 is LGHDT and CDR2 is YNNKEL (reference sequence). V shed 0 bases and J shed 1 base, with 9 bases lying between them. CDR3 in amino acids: CASSQDTGQNTGELFF. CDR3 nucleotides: TGTGCCAGCAGCCAAGATACTGGCCAGAACACCGGGGAGCTGTTTTTT.

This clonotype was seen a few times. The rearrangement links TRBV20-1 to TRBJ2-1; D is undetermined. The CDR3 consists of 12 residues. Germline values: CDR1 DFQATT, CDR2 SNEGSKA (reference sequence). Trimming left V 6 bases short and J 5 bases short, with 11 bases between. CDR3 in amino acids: CSAEVHHNEQFF. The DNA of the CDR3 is TGCAGTGCCGAGGTCCATCACAATGAGCAGTTCTTC.

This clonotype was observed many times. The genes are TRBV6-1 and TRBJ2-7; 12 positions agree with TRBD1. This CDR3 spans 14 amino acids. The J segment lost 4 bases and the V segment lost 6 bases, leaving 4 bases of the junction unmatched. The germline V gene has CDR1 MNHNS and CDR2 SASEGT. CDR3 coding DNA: TGTGCCAGCAGGGGACAGGGGGCGACGTACGAGCAGTACTTC. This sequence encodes CASRGQGATYEQYF.

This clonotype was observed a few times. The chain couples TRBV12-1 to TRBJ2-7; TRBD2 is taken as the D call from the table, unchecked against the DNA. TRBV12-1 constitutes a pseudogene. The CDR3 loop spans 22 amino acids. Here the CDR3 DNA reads TGTGCCAGCAGCTTTTGTGCACTAGCGGGAGCTGCGAGGGGTTTCGGACGCCACGAGCAGTACTTC. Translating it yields CASSFCALAGAARGFGRHEQYF.

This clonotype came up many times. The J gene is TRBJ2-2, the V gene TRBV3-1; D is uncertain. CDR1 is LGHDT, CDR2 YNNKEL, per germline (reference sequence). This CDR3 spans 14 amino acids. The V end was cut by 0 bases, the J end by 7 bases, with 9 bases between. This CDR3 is CASSQDGFFGELFF. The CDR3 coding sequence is TGTGCCAGCAGCCAAGATGGGTTTTTCGGGGAGCTGTTTTTT.

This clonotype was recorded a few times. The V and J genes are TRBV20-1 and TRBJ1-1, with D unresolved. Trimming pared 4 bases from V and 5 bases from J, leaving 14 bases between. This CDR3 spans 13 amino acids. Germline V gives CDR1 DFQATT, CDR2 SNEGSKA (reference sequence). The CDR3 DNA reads TGCAGTGCTAAATACCGGATGGATACTGAAGCTTTCTTT. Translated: CSAKYRMDTEAFF.

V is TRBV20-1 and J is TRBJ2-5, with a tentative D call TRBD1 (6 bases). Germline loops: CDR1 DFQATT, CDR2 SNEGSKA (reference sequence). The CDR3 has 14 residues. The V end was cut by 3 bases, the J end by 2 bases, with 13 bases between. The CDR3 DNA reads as TGCAGTGCTAGGGACGGGACACCACAAGAGACCCAGTACTTC. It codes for CSARDGTPQETQYF.

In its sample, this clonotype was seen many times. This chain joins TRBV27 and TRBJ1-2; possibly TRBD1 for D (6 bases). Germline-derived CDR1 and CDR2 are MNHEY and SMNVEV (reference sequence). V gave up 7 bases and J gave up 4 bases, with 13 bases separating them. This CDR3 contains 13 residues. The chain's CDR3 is CASTTGGSYGYTF. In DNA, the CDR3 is TGTGCCAGCACGACGGGGGGCTCCTATGGCTACACCTTC.

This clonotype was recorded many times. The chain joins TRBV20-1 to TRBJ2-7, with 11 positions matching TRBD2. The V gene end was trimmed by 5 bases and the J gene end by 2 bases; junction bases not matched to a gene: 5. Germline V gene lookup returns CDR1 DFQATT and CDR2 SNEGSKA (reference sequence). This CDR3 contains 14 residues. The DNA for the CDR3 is TGCAGTGCTGGGACTAGCGGAGTTACCTACGAGCAGTACTTC. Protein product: CSAGTSGVTYEQYF.

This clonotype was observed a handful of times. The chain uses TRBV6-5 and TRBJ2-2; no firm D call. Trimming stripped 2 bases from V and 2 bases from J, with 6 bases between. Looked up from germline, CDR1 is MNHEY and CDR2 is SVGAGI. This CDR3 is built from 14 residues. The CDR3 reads CASSYPTNTGELFF. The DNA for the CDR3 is TGTGCCAGCAGTTACCCCACTAACACCGGGGAGCTGTTTTTT.

The CDR3 DNA follows: TGTGCCAGCTCACCACGACTAGCGGGAGATGAGCAGTTCTTC. Amino acid sequence: CASSPRLAGDEQFF. The rearrangement joins TRBV18 to TRBJ2-1, with TRBD2 matching 12 bases. Germline CDR1 is KGHSH and CDR2 is LQKENI. The CDR3 has 14 amino acids. V lost 1 base to trimming and J lost 8 bases; unmatched junction nucleotides: 0.

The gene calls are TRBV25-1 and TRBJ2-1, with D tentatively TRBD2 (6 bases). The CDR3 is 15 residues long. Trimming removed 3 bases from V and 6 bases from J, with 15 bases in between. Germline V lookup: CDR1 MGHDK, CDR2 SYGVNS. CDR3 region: CASSDLDQAGNEQFF. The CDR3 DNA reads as TGTGCCAGCAGTGATTTGGACCAAGCGGGCAATGAGCAGTTCTTC.

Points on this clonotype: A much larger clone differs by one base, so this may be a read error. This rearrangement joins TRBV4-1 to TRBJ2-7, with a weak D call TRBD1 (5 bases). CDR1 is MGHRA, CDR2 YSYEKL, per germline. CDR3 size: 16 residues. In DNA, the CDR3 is TGCGCCGGCAGCCACAGGTCAAGGGCAGGGCTTGACGAGCAGTACTTC. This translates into CAGSHRSRAGLDEQYF.

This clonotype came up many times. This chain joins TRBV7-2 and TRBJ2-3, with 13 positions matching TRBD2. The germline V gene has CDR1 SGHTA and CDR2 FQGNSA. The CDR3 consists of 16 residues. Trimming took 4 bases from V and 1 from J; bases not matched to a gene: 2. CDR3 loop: CASSSGLAGGTDTQYF. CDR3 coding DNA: TGTGCCAGCAGCTCCGGACTAGCGGGAGGCACAGATACGCAGTATTTT.

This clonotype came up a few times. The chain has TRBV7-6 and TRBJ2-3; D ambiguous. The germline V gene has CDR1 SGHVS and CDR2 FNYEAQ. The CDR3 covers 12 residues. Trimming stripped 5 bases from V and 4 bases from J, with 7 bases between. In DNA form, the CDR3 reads TGTGCCAGCAGCGCATCGGCAGATACGCAGTATTTT. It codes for CASSASADTQYF.

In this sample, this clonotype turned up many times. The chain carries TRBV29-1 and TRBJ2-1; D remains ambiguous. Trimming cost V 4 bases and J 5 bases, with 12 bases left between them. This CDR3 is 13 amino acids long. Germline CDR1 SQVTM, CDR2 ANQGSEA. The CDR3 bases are TGCAGCGTTGGACACCTTAGAGACAATGAGCAGTTCTTC. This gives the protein CSVGHLRDNEQFF.

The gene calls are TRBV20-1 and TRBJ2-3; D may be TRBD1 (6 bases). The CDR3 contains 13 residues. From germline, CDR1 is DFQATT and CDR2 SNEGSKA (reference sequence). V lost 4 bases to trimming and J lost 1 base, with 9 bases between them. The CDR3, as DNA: TGCAGTGCTACCAGGACAGGCACAGATACGCAGTATTTT. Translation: CSATRTGTDTQYF.

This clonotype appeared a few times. CDR3 sequence: CASASGRATDTQYF. For the CDR3, the DNA is TGTGCCAGCGCGAGCGGGAGGGCCACAGATACGCAGTATTTT. This sequence joins TRBV27 and TRBJ2-3; 10 nucleotides align to TRBD2. Germline CDR1 reads MNHEY; CDR2 reads SMNVEV (reference sequence). With V trimmed by 8 bases and J by 2 bases, 4 bases remained unmatched. The CDR3 covers 14 residues.

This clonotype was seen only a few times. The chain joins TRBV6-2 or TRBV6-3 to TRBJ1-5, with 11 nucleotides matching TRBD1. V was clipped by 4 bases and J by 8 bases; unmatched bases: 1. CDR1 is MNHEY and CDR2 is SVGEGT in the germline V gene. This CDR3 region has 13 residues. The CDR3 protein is CASSWDRGEPQHF. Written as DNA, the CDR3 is TGTGCCAGCAGTTGGGACAGGGGGGAGCCCCAGCATTTT.